The 10 T cell receptor beta chains given below trace back to one sample, sequenced in a study of T-cell reconstitution after alpha-beta-depleted transplantation in children. A library of TCRbeta sequences, prepared with unique molecular identifiers, was generated. Via MiXCR, TCRdb re-called the PCR reads, giving one row per CDR3 protein. The sample contains approximately 490,000 distinct CDR3 sequences, under 15% of which appear only once. The source was PBMCs from the stem cell graft donor, collected from the stem cell graft. These receptors all come from a human donor who donated a stem cell graft to a child with combined immunodeficiency.

This clonotype was counted ten times or more. The V and J genes are TRBV12-3 or TRBV12-4 and TRBJ2-5, with 8 bases lining up with TRBD2. CDR3 length: 15 residues. V shed 3 bases and J 2 bases; nucleotides not matched to a gene: 5. The CDR3 DNA sequence: TGTGCCAGCAGTTTCAATAGCGGGGTACAAGAGACCCAGTACTTC. Its translation is CASSFNSGVQETQYF.

This CDR3 reads CASSQELARVTEAFF. The CDR3 DNA reads as TGCGCCAGCAGCCAAGAACTCGCCCGAGTCACTGAAGCTTTCTTT. The J gene is TRBJ1-1, the V gene TRBV4-3; D is unresolved. The germline gives CDR1 LGHNA, CDR2 YSLEER. V was clipped by 0 bases and J by 4 bases, with 12 bases between them. The CDR3 extends over 15 amino acids.

This clonotype was detected a few times. The gene calls are TRBV7-2 and TRBJ1-2; D possibly corresponds to TRBD1 (5 bases). Trimming shortened V by 5 bases and J by 4 bases, and 17 bases separated the two germline ends. CDR1 and CDR2 from the germline V gene are SGHTA and FQGNSA. The CDR3 covers 15 residues. The CDR3 coding sequence is TGTGCCAGCAGCCCCGCCAGGGTGGATAGCTATGGCTACACCTTC. It specifies CASSPARVDSYGYTF.

In this sample, this clonotype turned up many times. The chain has TRBV18 and TRBJ2-1; TRBD1 aligns across 10 bases. J lost 2 bases, V lost 3 bases, and 4 bases had no gene match. The CDR3 totals 16 residues. Germline V gene sequence: CDR1 KGHSH, CDR2 LQKENI. CDR3 residues: CASSPRTGGAYNEQFF. CDR3 in DNA: TGTGCCAGCTCACCCCGGACAGGGGGAGCCTACAATGAGCAGTTCTTC.

Only a few counts were recorded for this clonotype. This chain uses TRBV30 with TRBJ1-6, with D possibly matching TRBD1 (6 bases). Per the germline V gene, CDR1 is GTSNPN and CDR2 is SVGIG (reference sequence). V was trimmed by 1 base and J by 10 bases, leaving 14 bases between them. This CDR3 is built from 14 residues. The chain's CDR3 is CAWSDPQGWSPLHF. CDR3 DNA: TGTGCCTGGAGTGACCCACAGGGTTGGTCACCCCTCCACTTT.

This sequence joins TRBV30 and TRBJ2-7; 8 bases are a match to TRBD1. CDR3 length: 16 amino acids. V lost 0 bases and J lost 5; bases outside the gene matches: 12. Germline values: CDR1 GTSNPN, CDR2 SVGIG (reference sequence). CDR3 DNA sequence: TGTGCCTGGAGTGTGCAGCCAGGGGGCGCAAGGAACGAGCAGTACTTC. Protein: CAWSVQPGGARNEQYF. Supplemented by reference TRBV30 and TRBJ2-7, the full variable domain reads SQTIHQWPATLVQPVGSPLSLECTVEGTSNPNLYWYRQAAGRGLQLLFYSVGIGQISSEVPQNLSASRPQDRQFILSSKKLLLSDSGFYLCAWSVQPGGARNEQYFGPGTRLTVT.

The rearrangement links TRBV4-3 to TRBJ1-1; D not resolved. The germline V gene has CDR1 LGHNA and CDR2 YSLEER. With 2 bases removed from V and 5 bases from J, the gap between germline ends came to 12 bases. CDR3 length: 14 amino acids. The CDR3 nucleotides read TGCGCCAGCAGCCAAATCACGGGAGCTACTGAAGCTTTCTTT. Translating it yields CASSQITGATEAFF.

This clonotype was recorded a few times. V usage is TRBV4-1 and J usage is TRBJ2-1; TRBD2 matches at 7 bases. The CDR3 covers 17 residues. Germline values: CDR1 MGHRA, CDR2 YSYEKL. Trimming at V came to 1 base and at J to 3 bases, leaving 9 bases not matched to a gene. CDR3 amino acids: CASSQGSGLGIYNEQFF. The DNA for the CDR3 is TGCGCCAGCAGCCAAGGGAGCGGACTAGGAATCTACAATGAGCAGTTCTTC.

This clonotype is a singleton in its sample. This CDR3 reads CATSTDGGLENIQYF. In DNA form, the CDR3 reads TGTGCCACCAGCACCGACGGGGGGCTTGAAAACATTCAGTACTTC. This chain joins TRBV15 and TRBJ2-4, with D possibly matching TRBD2 (7 bases). This CDR3 comprises 15 residues. Deletions cut 4 bases from V and 5 bases from J, with 15 bases between. Looked up from germline, CDR1 is LNHNV and CDR2 is YYDKDF (reference sequence).

In its sample, this clonotype is medium-sized. The rearrangement joins TRBV6-5 to TRBJ2-7, with 7 positions matching TRBD2. Germline V gives CDR1 MNHEY, CDR2 SVGAGI. V lost 6 bases, J lost 0 bases, and 8 bases stayed unmatched. The CDR3 totals 15 residues. CDR3 loop: CASRRDYQSSYEQYF. Written as DNA, the CDR3 is TGTGCCAGCAGGCGGGACTACCAAAGCTCCTACGAGCAGTACTTC.